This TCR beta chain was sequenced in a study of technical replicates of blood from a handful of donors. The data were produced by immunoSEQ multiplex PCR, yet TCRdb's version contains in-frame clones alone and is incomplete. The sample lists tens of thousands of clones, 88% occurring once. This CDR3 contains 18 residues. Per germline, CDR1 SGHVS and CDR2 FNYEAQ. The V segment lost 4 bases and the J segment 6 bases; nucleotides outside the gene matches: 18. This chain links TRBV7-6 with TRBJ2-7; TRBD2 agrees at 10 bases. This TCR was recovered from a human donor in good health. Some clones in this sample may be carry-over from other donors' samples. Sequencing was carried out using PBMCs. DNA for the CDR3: TGTGCCAGCAGCTACACCATCCCTGGTATAGCGGGAGGAGGCGAGCAGTACTTC. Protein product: CASSYTIPGIAGGGEQYF. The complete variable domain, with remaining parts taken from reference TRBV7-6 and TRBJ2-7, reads GAGVSQSPRYKVTKRGQDVALRCDPISGHVSLYWYRQALGQGPEFLTYFNYEAQQDKSGLPNDRFSAERPEGSISTLTIQRTEQRDSAMYRCASSYTIPGIAGGGEQYFGPGTRLTVT.